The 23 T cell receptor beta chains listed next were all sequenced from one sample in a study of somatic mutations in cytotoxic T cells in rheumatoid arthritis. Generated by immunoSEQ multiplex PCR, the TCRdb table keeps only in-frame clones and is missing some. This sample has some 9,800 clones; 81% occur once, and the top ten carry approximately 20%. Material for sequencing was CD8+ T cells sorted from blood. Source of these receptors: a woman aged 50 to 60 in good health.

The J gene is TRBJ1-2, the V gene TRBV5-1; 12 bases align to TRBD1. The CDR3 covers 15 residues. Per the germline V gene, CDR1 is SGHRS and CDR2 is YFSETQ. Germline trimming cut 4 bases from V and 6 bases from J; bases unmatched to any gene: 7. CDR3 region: CASSGTGGSSNGYTF. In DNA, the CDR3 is TGCGCCAGCAGCGGGACAGGGGGCAGTAGCAATGGCTACACCTTC.

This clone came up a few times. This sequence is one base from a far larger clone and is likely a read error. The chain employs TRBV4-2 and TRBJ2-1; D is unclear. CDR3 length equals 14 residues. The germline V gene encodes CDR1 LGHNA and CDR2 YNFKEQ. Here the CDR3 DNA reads TGTGCCAGCAGCCAGGGCACCTCCTCCAATGAGCAGTTCTTC. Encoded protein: CASSQGTSSNEQFF.

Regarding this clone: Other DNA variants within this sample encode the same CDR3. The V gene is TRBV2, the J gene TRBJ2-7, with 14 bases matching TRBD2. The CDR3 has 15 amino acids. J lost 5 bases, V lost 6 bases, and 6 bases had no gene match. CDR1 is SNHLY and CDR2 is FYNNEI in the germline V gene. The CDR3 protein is CASRGTSGRSHEQYF. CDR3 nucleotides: TGTGCCAGCAGAGGGACTAGCGGGAGATCCCACGAGCAGTACTTC.

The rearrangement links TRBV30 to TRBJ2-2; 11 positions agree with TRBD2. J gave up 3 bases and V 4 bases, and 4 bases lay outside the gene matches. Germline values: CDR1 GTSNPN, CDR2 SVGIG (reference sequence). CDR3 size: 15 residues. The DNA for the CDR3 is TGTGCCTGGACCGAACTAGCGGGGGACACCGGGGAGCTGTTTTTT. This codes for CAWTELAGDTGELFF.

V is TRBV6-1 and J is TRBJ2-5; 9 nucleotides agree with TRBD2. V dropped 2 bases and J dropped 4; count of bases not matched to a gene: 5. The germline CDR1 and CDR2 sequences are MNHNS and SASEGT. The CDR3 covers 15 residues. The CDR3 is CASSERAGGSETQYF. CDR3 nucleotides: TGTGCCAGCAGTGAACGAGCGGGAGGATCAGAGACCCAGTACTTC.

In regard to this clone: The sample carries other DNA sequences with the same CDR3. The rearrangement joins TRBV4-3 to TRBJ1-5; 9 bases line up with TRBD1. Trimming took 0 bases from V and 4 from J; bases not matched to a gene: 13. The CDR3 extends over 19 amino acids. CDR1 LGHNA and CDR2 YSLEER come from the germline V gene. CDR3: CASSQDLEGTGRLNQPQHF. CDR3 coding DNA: TGCGCCAGCAGCCAAGATCTTGAGGGGACAGGGCGTCTTAATCAGCCCCAGCATTTT.

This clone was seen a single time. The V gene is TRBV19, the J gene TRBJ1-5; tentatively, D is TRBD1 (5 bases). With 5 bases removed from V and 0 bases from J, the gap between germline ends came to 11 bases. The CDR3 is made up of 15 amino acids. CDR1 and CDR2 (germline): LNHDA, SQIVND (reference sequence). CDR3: CASSVRDSSNQPQHF. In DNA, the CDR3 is TGTGCCAGTAGTGTGCGGGACTCTAGCAATCAGCCCCAGCATTTT.

CDR3 loop: CASSSRTSGGGEQYF. In DNA, the CDR3 is TGTGCCAGCAGTTCGCGGACTAGCGGAGGGGGAGAGCAGTACTTC. The chain uses TRBV28 and TRBJ2-7; TRBD2 aligns across 10 bases. With V trimmed by 4 bases and J by 7 bases, 10 bases remained unmatched. Germline CDR1 reads MDHEN; CDR2 reads SYDVKM. There are 15 residues in the CDR3.

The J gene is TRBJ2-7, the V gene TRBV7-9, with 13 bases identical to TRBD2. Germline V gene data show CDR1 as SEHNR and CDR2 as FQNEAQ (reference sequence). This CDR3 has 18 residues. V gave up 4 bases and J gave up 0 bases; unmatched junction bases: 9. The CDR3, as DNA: TGTGCCAGCAGCTCCCCCGGACTAGCGGGAGAGTCCTCCTACGAGCAGTACTTC. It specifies CASSSPGLAGESSYEQYF.

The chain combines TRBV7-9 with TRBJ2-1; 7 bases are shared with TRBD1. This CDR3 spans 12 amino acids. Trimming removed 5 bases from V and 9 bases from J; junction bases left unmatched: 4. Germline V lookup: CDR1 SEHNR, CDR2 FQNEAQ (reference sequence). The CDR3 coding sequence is TGTGCCAGCAGCCTGACAGGGACTGAGCAGTTCTTC. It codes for CASSLTGTEQFF.

The chain's CDR3 is CASSQGTEENEKLFF. CDR3 DNA sequence: TGCGCCAGCAGCCAAGGGACGGAGGAAAATGAAAAACTGTTTTTT. J is TRBJ1-4 and V is TRBV4-3, with D uncertain. Trimming pared 1 base from V and 5 bases from J, leaving 11 bases between. Germline CDR1 is LGHNA and CDR2 is YSLEER. This CDR3 has 15 residues.

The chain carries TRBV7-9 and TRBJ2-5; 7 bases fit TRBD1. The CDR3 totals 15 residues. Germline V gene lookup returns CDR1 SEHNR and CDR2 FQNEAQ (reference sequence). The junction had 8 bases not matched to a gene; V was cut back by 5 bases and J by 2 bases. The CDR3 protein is CASSGRGTEQETQYF. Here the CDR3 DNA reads TGTGCCAGCAGCGGCAGAGGGACAGAACAAGAGACCCAGTACTTC.

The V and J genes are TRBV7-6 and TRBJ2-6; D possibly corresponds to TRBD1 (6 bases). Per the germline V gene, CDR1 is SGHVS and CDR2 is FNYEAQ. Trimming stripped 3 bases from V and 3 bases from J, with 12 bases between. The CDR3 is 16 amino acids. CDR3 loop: CASSFGQPFGANVLTF. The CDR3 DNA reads TGTGCCAGCAGCTTTGGACAGCCTTTTGGGGCCAACGTCCTGACTTTC.

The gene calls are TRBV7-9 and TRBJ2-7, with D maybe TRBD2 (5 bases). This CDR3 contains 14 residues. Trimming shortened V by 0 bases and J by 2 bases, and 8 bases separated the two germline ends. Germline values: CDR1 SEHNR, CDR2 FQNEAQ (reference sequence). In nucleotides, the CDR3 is TGTGCCAGCAGCTTAGCGGGAGATCCCTACGAGCAGTACTTC. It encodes CASSLAGDPYEQYF.

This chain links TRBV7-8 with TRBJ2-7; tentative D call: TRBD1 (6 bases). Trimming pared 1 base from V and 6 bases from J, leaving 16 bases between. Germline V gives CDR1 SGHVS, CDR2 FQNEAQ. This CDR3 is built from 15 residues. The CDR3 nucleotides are TGTGCCAGCAGCTTAGGGGCAACAGGGCTGGGCGAGCAGTACTTC. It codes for CASSLGATGLGEQYF.

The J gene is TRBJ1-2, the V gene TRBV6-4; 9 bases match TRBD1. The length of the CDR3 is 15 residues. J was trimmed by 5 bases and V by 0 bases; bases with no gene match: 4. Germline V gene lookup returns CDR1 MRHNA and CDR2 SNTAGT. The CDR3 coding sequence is TGTGCCAGCAGTGACTCACCGGGACAGGGATATGGCTACACCTTC. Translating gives CASSDSPGQGYGYTF.

The CDR3 loop reads CASSSMAGGRTDTQYF. The CDR3 DNA sequence: TGTGCCAGCAGCTCAATGGCCGGGGGGCGCACAGATACGCAGTATTTT. The chain joins TRBV13 to TRBJ2-3; D might be TRBD2 (7 bases). Trimming removed 4 bases at V and 1 base at J, with 15 bases between. The CDR3 is made up of 16 amino acids. From germline, CDR1 is PRHDT and CDR2 FYEKMQ (reference sequence).

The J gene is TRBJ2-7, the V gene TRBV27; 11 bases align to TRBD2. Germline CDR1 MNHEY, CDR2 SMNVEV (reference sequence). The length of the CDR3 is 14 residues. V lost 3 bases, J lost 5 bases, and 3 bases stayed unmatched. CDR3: CASSFGTSGDEQYF. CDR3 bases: TGTGCCAGCAGTTTTGGGACTAGCGGCGACGAGCAGTACTTC.

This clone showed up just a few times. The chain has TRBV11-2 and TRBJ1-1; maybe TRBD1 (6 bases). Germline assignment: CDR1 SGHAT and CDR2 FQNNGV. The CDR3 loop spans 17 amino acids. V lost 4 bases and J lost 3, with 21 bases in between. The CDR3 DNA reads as TGTGCCAGCAGCTCACCTTCCGGGACAATGTCCTACACTGAAGCTTTCTTT. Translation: CASSSPSGTMSYTEAFF. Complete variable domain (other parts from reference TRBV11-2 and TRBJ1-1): EAGVAQSPRYKIIEKRQSVAFWCNPISGHATLYWYQQILGQGPKLLIQFQNNGVVDDSQLPKDRFSAERLKGVDSTLKIQPAKLEDSAVYLCASSSPSGTMSYTEAFFGQGTRLTVV.

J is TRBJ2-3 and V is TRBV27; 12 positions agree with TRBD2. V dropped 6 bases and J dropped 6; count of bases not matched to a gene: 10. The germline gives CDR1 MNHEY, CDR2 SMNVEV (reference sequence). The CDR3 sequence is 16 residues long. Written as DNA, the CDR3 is TGTGCCAGCAGCTATCTAGCGGGAGGGGGTAGGGATACGCAGTATTTT. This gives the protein CASSYLAGGGRDTQYF.

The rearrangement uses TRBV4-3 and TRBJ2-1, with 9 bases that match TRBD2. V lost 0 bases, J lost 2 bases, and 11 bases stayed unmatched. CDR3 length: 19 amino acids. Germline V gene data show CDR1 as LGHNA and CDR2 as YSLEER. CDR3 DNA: TGCGCCAGCAGCCAAGATTGGGGTAGCGGGGGCGCTACCTACAATGAGCAGTTCTTC. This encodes CASSQDWGSGGATYNEQFF.

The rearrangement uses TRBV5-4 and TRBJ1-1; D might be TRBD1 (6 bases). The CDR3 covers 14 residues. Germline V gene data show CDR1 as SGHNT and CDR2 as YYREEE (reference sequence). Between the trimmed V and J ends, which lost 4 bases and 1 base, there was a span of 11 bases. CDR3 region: CASSPSTGNTEAFF. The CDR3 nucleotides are TGTGCCAGCAGCCCCTCGACAGGGAACACTGAAGCTTTCTTT.

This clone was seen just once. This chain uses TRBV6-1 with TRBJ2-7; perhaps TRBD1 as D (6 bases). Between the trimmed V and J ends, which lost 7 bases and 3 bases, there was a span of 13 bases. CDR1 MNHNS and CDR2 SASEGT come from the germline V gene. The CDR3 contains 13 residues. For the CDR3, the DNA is TGTGCCAGCAACACAGGGAGTTTCTACGAGCAGTACTTC. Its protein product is CASNTGSFYEQYF.